One and the same sample provided the 25 T cell receptor beta chains below, sequenced in a study of Graves' ophthalmopathy and Graves' hyperthyroidism. Using RNA transcripts, the TCR beta CDR3 regions were amplified. RT-PCR was first run with HTBI primers, then multiplex PCR in a second round. Each CDR3 protein is one row after TCRdb ran MiXCR on the multiplex PCR reads. The sample holds 660,000 or so distinct CDR3 sequences, roughly 41% seen once. Material for sequencing was peripheral blood. The source of these receptors is an adult man with Graves' ophthalmopathy.

The sample holds one count of this clonotype. A junction end diverges from the germline sequence, so it may reflect a read error. V is TRBV5-4 and J is TRBJ1-2, with a possible D match to TRBD1 (5 bases). Germline V gene data show CDR1 as SGHNT and CDR2 as YYREEE (reference sequence). This CDR3 has 13 amino acids. The CDR3 bases are TGTGCCAGCAGCTGGGACCGAAACTATGGCTACGCCTTC. Translation gives CASSWDRNYGYAF.

This chain uses TRBV12-3 or TRBV12-4 with TRBJ1-4, with D tentatively TRBD1 (5 bases). The CDR3 spans 15 residues. Deletions cut 4 bases from V and 0 bases from J, with 9 bases between. The CDR3 DNA sequence: TGTGCCAGCAGTTCGGACACCGCAACTAATGAAAAACTGTTTTTT. As protein: CASSSDTATNEKLFF.

The chain carries TRBV20-1 and TRBJ2-7; 11 nucleotides line up with TRBD1. The CDR3 runs 14 residues. In germline, CDR1 is DFQATT, CDR2 SNEGSKA (reference sequence). V lost 6 bases, J lost 4 bases, and 8 bases stayed unmatched. In nucleotides, the CDR3 is TGCAGTGCCCAGGACAGGGGGCATTTATACGAGCAGTACTTC. Translated, it gives CSAQDRGHLYEQYF.

This clonotype occurred a few times. This chain connects TRBV6-6 to TRBJ2-7; D is ambiguous. Germline CDR1 and CDR2: MNHNY and SVGAGI (reference sequence). There are 15 residues in the CDR3. The V end was cut by 5 bases, the J end by 3 bases, with 17 bases between. The DNA of the CDR3 is TGTGCCAGCAGTGAATCGGCAGCTACATACTACGAGCAGTACTTC. Its translation: CASSESAATYYEQYF.

At least ten counts were recorded for this clonotype. The chain recombines TRBV12-3 or TRBV12-4 with TRBJ1-5; the match to TRBD1 covers 11 bases. The CDR3 is 16 amino acids. Germline trimming cut 3 bases from V and 4 bases from J; bases unmatched to any gene: 5. CDR3 coding DNA: TGTGCCAGCAGTTTGGGGACAGGGGGTATTAATCAGCCCCAGCATTTT. Residues: CASSLGTGGINQPQHF.

This clonotype has at least ten counts. The rearrangement links TRBV7-9 to TRBJ1-4, with TRBD1 as a possible D gene (5 bases). The CDR3 extends over 15 amino acids. Germline CDR1 reads SEHNR; CDR2 reads FQNEAQ (reference sequence). V lost 5 bases and J lost 3, with 13 bases in between. The CDR3 region is CASSQPGGANEKLFF. The CDR3 DNA reads as TGTGCCAGCAGCCAGCCGGGGGGAGCTAATGAAAAACTGTTTTTT.

V usage is TRBV24-1 and J usage is TRBJ1-4, with TRBD1 matching 8 bases. The CDR3 runs to 15 residues. Germline assignment: CDR1 KGHDR and CDR2 SFDVKD. The V and J ends lost 4 bases and 10 bases, in that order; junction bases with no gene match: 10. In DNA form, the CDR3 reads TGTGCCACCAGTGACTCCGGGACAGGCGGGGGAAAACTGTTTTTT. Its translation: CATSDSGTGGGKLFF.

The sample holds many counts of this clonotype. V usage is TRBV15 and J usage is TRBJ1-5; 7 bases are shared with TRBD1. V was clipped by 1 base and J by 2 bases; unmatched bases: 8. Germline CDR1 reads LNHNV; CDR2 reads YYDKDF (reference sequence). The CDR3 covers 17 residues. The CDR3 spells CATSRVSGGGGNQPQHF. The DNA for the CDR3 is TGTGCCACCAGCAGAGTTTCAGGGGGGGGTGGCAATCAGCCCCAGCATTTT.

This clonotype was found a few times. The CDR3: CASSPRADGGLRGDEQYF. The CDR3 DNA reads as TGTGCCAGCAGTCCTCGCGCGGATGGGGGACTCCGAGGGGACGAGCAGTACTTC. This chain uses TRBV2 with TRBJ2-7; a weak D match, TRBD2 (6 bases). The CDR3 length is 18 residues. The germline CDR1 and CDR2 sequences are SNHLY and FYNNEI. V dropped 5 bases and J dropped 5 bases, with 28 bases sitting between them.

In regard to this clonotype: The junction and the germline gene differ at one end; a read error may be behind it. The V gene is TRBV10-3, the J gene TRBJ2-5, with 7 bases that match TRBD1. Germline values: CDR1 ENHRY, CDR2 SYGVKD. The CDR3 contains 14 residues. The CDR3 sequence is CASSEDQGVKTQYF. The CDR3 DNA follows: TGTGCCAGCAGTGAGGATCAGGGGGTAAAGACCCAGTACTTC.

As to this clonotype: The CDR3 does not close with the conserved phenylalanine or tryptophan, likely indicating a read error. It is unclear where the CDR3 begins or ends on the DNA, so no DNA is shown, and the CDR3 is as TCRdb lists it. The V gene is TRBV9, the J gene TRBJ1-6. The CDR3 is 10 amino acids in total, end residues counted. Per germline, CDR1 SGDLS and CDR2 YYNGEE. The CDR3 loop reads CASSDPPRSS.

This rearrangement joins TRBV7-4 to TRBJ1-2, with TRBD1 identical over 8 bases. Germline-derived CDR1 and CDR2 are SGHVT and SQSDAQ. There are 16 residues in the CDR3. Germline trimming cut 3 bases from V and 3 bases from J; bases unmatched to any gene: 9. In DNA form, the CDR3 reads TGTGCCAGCAGCTTGCAGCTGGACAGGGCCTACTATGGCTACACCTTC. Encoded protein: CASSLQLDRAYYGYTF.

This clonotype was seen at least ten times. The V call is TRBV15, the J call TRBJ1-4, with no clear D. The germline V and J ends were trimmed by 0 bases and 3 bases, with 8 bases remaining between them. Germline V CDR1 and CDR2: LNHNV, YYDKDF (reference sequence). This CDR3 has 15 residues. DNA for the CDR3: TGTGCCACCAGCAGAGAGGGTGCGTCTAATGAAAAACTGTTTTTT. Amino acids: CATSREGASNEKLFF.

The rearrangement uses TRBV10-3 and TRBJ1-4; TRBD1 might be the D (5 bases). Between the trimmed V and J ends, which lost 6 bases and 8 bases, there was a span of 19 bases. The V gene's germline CDR1 is ENHRY and CDR2 SYGVKD. The CDR3 has 15 residues. CDR3 DNA: TGTGCCATCAGGGGCGGGACTAGCGGTGGGGAAAAACTGTTTTTT. This codes for CAIRGGTSGGEKLFF.

V gene TRBV14 combines with J gene TRBJ2-5; 8 bases match TRBD2. CDR3 length: 19 residues. J gave up 1 base and V 2 bases, and 15 bases lay outside the gene matches. The V gene's germline CDR1 is SGHDN and CDR2 FVKESK. The CDR3 sequence: CASSQPPPKRGLPQETQYF. CDR3 DNA sequence: TGTGCCAGCAGCCAACCCCCACCTAAGCGGGGGTTACCCCAAGAGACCCAGTACTTC.

This clonotype was seen many times. The V and J genes are TRBV2 and TRBJ2-7, with a weak D call TRBD1 (6 bases). This CDR3 contains 10 residues. Germline V lookup: CDR1 SNHLY, CDR2 FYNNEI. Trimming took off 6 bases at V and 6 bases at J, with 6 bases between the two ends. CDR3 residues: CASRGGEQYF. For the CDR3, the DNA is TGTGCCAGCAGAGGGGGCGAGCAGTACTTC.

V gene TRBV25-1 combines with J gene TRBJ1-2, with 8 bases lining up with TRBD1. This CDR3 region has 15 residues. The germline CDR1 and CDR2 sequences are MGHDK and SYGVNS. V was pared by 6 bases and J by 4 bases, with 10 bases of the junction left unmatched. The CDR3 reads CASSHRDRPTYGYTF. The DNA of the CDR3 is TGTGCCAGCAGCCACCGGGACAGGCCAACCTATGGCTACACCTTC.

The chain uses TRBV5-6 and TRBJ2-6; no reliable D call. Per germline, CDR1 SGHDT and CDR2 YYEEEE. This CDR3 spans 16 amino acids. With 4 bases removed from V and 3 bases from J, the gap between germline ends came to 14 bases. The CDR3 DNA follows: TGTGCCAGCAGCCCTGGCAGTTACTATGGGGCCAACGTCCTGACTTTC. This encodes CASSPGSYYGANVLTF. Complete variable domain (other parts from reference TRBV5-6 and TRBJ2-6): DAGVTQSPTHLIKTRGQQVTLRCSPKSGHDTVSWYQQALGQGPQFIFQYYEEEERQRGNFPDRFSGHQFPNYSSELNVNALLLGDSALYLCASSPGSYYGANVLTFGAGSRLTVL.

The chain is built from TRBV18 and TRBJ1-2; 8 bases map to TRBD1. This CDR3 region has 14 residues. The germline CDR1 and CDR2 sequences are KGHSH and LQKENI. V trimming: 7 bases; J trimming: 2 bases; junction bases outside the gene matches: 6. CDR3: CASLRQGINYGYTF. The CDR3 nucleotides read TGTGCCAGCTTACGACAGGGGATCAACTATGGCTACACCTTC.

This clonotype was observed a handful of times. At one end, the junction sequence differs from germline, possibly due to a read error. This sequence joins TRBV10-3 and TRBJ1-2; perhaps TRBD1 as D (6 bases). Germline V gene sequence: CDR1 ENHRY, CDR2 SYGVKD. The CDR3 runs to 13 residues. The CDR3 DNA reads TGTGCCAGCAGTGGACAGAGAGACTATGGCTACACCTTC. It encodes CASSGQRDYGYTF.

Notes on this clonotype: Since a much larger clone is just one base distant, this may be a read error. The chain combines TRBV2 with TRBJ2-7, with TRBD1 identical over 7 bases. Germline CDR1 is SNHLY and CDR2 is FYNNEI. V was clipped by 7 bases and J by 4 bases; unmatched bases: 10. CDR3 length equals 14 residues. CDR3 in DNA: TGTGCCAGCACCTCCGGGACAGTGGTGTACGAGCAGTACTTC. Its protein is CASTSGTVVYEQYF. The variable domain in full, with the rest retrieved from reference TRBV2 and TRBJ2-7, is EPEVTQTPSHQVTQMGQEVILRCVPISNHLYFYWYRQILGQKVEFLVSFYNNEISEKSEIFDDQFSVERPDGSNFTLKIRSTKLEDSAMYFCASTSGTVVYEQYFGPGTRLTVT.

The chain joins TRBV10-3 to TRBJ2-2; unclear D gene. Germline V gives CDR1 ENHRY, CDR2 SYGVKD. The CDR3 extends over 12 amino acids. Trimming left V 4 bases short and J 7 bases short, with 7 bases between. As DNA, the CDR3 is TGTGCCATCAGTGGGTCTAGCGGGGAGCTGTTTTTT. Translated: CAISGSSGELFF.

The V call is TRBV20-1, the J call TRBJ2-1; D remains unclear. The ends were cut back, 3 bases at V and 6 bases at J, with 12 bases in the middle. This CDR3 region has 13 residues. CDR1 and CDR2 from the germline V gene are DFQATT and SNEGSKA (reference sequence). The chain's CDR3 is CSARSGRVNEQFF. CDR3 DNA sequence: TGCAGTGCTAGGTCCGGACGGGTCAATGAGCAGTTCTTC.

This chain links TRBV24-1 with TRBJ2-5; weak D call: TRBD1 (5 bases). Between the trimmed V and J ends, which lost 6 bases and 7 bases, there was a span of 11 bases. Germline assignment: CDR1 KGHDR and CDR2 SFDVKD. This CDR3 region has 12 residues. The CDR3 sequence is CATSNDQGTQYF. CDR3 DNA: TGTGCCACCAGTAACGATCAGGGGACCCAGTACTTC.

This clonotype has ten or more counts. This sequence joins TRBV7-2 and TRBJ1-3; D is undetermined. With 1 base removed from V and 0 bases from J, the gap between germline ends came to 7 bases. From germline, CDR1 is SGHTA and CDR2 FQGNSA. The CDR3 sequence is 15 residues long. The CDR3 coding sequence is TGTGCCAGCAGCTTAGATCCGTTCTCTGGAAACACCATATATTTT. Translated: CASSLDPFSGNTIYF.